A selection of T cell receptor beta chains follows, all from one sample in a study of T cells in Graves' hyperthyroidism and ophthalmopathy. Each CDR3 protein gets one entry after TCRdb re-called the multiplex PCR reads with MiXCR. This table holds roughly 700,000 distinct CDR3 sequences, approximately 15% found once. Sequenced sample: blood. The receptors here all came from a man in his fifties with Graves' hyperthyroidism. CDR3s include the opening cysteine and the closing phenylalanine or tryptophan. The order of the fields is D gene, V gene, clone size, J gene, CDR3 protein, CDR3 DNA. The D gene is left open where the match is weak. Where a row states a size, it is once, few, many or the class of an expanded clone; other rows omit it.

D: TRBD1; V: TRBV18; size: few; J: TRBJ2-3; CDR3: CASSPLPGQEKYTQYF; DNA: TGTGCCAGCTCACCACTTCCGGGACAGGAAAAGTATACGCAGTATTTT
D: -; V: TRBV5-1; size: -; J: TRBJ1-3; CDR3: CASSEIVSGNTIYF; DNA: TGCGCCAGCAGCGAGATCGTCTCTGGAAACACCATATATTTT
D: -; V: TRBV5-1; size: once; J: TRBJ2-3; CDR3: CASSLQYHTDTQYF; DNA: TGCGCCAGCAGCTTGCAGTACCACACAGATACGCAGTATTTT
D: TRBD2; V: TRBV3-1; size: few; J: TRBJ2-7; CDR3: CASSQGLAPAEQYF; DNA: TGTGCCAGCAGCCAGGGACTAGCGCCCGCCGAGCAGTACTTC
D: -; V: TRBV11-2; size: many; J: TRBJ2-7; CDR3: CASSFLASSYEQYF; DNA: TGTGCCAGCAGCTTCCTAGCATCCTCCTACGAGCAGTACTTC
D: TRBD1; V: TRBV4-2; size: few; J: TRBJ1-2; CDR3: CASSSPGQEFYGYTF; DNA: TGTGCCAGCAGCTCACCGGGACAGGAGTTCTATGGCTACACCTTC
D: -; V: TRBV12-3/TRBV12-4; size: many; J: TRBJ2-7; CDR3: CASSIDGYEQYF; DNA: TGTGCCAGCAGCATAGACGGCTACGAGCAGTACTTC
D: TRBD2; V: TRBV6-2/TRBV6-3; size: -; J: TRBJ2-3; CDR3: CASSSTGGSGSVPDTQYF; DNA: TGTGCCAGCAGTTCCACGGGAGGTAGCGGGAGTGTCCCAGATACGCAGTATTTT
D: -; V: TRBV27; size: -; J: TRBJ2-7; CDR3: CASSLGHLYEQYF; DNA: TGTGCCAGCAGTTTGGGACATTTATACGAGCAGTACTTC
D: -; V: TRBV4-1; size: -; J: TRBJ2-7; CDR3: CASSQEGGFTYEQYF; DNA: TGCGCCAGCAGCCAAGAAGGGGGATTTACCTACGAGCAGTACTTC
D: -; V: TRBV11-3; size: -; J: TRBJ1-2; CDR3: CASSLGRNQDYGYTF; DNA: TGTGCCAGCAGCTTAGGACGCAACCAGGACTATGGCTACACCTTC
D: TRBD1; V: TRBV7-8; size: -; J: TRBJ2-7; CDR3: CASSTGPGQGSYEQYF; DNA: TGTGCCAGCAGCACAGGGCCGGGACAGGGCTCCTACGAGCAGTACTTC
D: -; V: TRBV5-1; size: -; J: TRBJ2-1; CDR3: CASSLRGVVNGEQFF; DNA: TGCGCCAGCAGCTTGAGGGGAGTTGTAAACGGTGAGCAGTTCTTC
D: -; V: TRBV19; size: many; J: TRBJ1-2; CDR3: CASSIAGPNYGYTF; DNA: TGTGCCAGTAGTATCGCAGGACCTAACTATGGCTACACCTTC
D: -; V: TRBV25-1; size: -; J: TRBJ2-2; CDR3: CASSESEQTNTGELFF; DNA: TGTGCCAGCAGTGAATCGGAGCAAACGAACACCGGGGAGCTGTTTTTT
D: -; V: TRBV11-2; size: many; J: TRBJ2-3; CDR3: CASSLGYARGQNTDTQYF; DNA: TGTGCCAGCAGCTTAGGTTATGCCCGGGGGCAAAACACAGATACGCAGTATTTT
D: -; V: TRBV10-3; size: many; J: TRBJ1-5; CDR3: CAISSRADSNQPQHF; DNA: TGTGCCATCAGCTCAAGGGCGGATAGCAATCAGCCCCAGCATTTT
D: TRBD2; V: TRBV20-1; size: -; J: TRBJ2-7; CDR3: CSATETGLAVTYEQYF; DNA: TGCAGTGCTACCGAAACCGGACTAGCGGTAACCTACGAGCAGTACTTC
D: TRBD2; V: TRBV7-8; size: -; J: TRBJ2-1; CDR3: CASSHQAGVAYNEQFF; DNA: TGTGCCAGCAGCCACCAAGCGGGAGTAGCCTACAATGAGCAGTTCTTC
D: -; V: TRBV6-1; size: many; J: TRBJ2-3; CDR3: CASRTRASTDTQYF; DNA: TGTGCCAGCAGAACTAGAGCTAGCACAGATACGCAGTATTTT
D: -; V: TRBV5-5; size: -; J: TRBJ2-1; CDR3: CASSLELFSYNEQFF; DNA: TGTGCCAGCAGCTTGGAACTATTTTCCTACAATGAGCAGTTCTTC
D: -; V: TRBV18; size: many; J: TRBJ1-1; CDR3: CASSPPETNEAFF; DNA: TGTGCCAGCTCACCACCAGAGACGAATGAAGCTTTCTTT
D: TRBD2; V: TRBV28; size: many; J: TRBJ2-5; CDR3: CASSLEGGRWQETQYF; DNA: TGTGCCAGCAGTTTGGAGGGCGGGAGATGGCAAGAGACCCAGTACTTC
D: TRBD2; V: TRBV7-2; size: many; J: TRBJ2-7; CDR3: CASSHERGTRLYEQYF; DNA: TGTGCCAGCAGTCATGAGCGGGGGACTAGGCTCTACGAGCAGTACTTC
D: TRBD1; V: TRBV6-1; size: many; J: TRBJ2-7; CDR3: CASSGGQGGWGEQYF; DNA: TGTGCCAGCAGTGGTGGACAGGGAGGTTGGGGCGAGCAGTACTTC
D: -; V: TRBV11-2; size: many; J: TRBJ2-7; CDR3: CASTDLRDRSYEQYF; DNA: TGTGCCAGCACCGATCTCCGGGACCGATCATACGAGCAGTACTTC
D: -; V: TRBV24-1; size: few; J: TRBJ1-1; CDR3: CATSSPGHTEAFF; DNA: TGTGCCACCAGTTCACCGGGTCACACTGAAGCTTTCTTT
D: -; V: TRBV6-1; size: -; J: TRBJ2-7; CDR3: CASSKQGPYEQYF; DNA: TGTGCCAGCAGTAAACAGGGCCCCTACGAGCAGTACTTC
D: -; V: TRBV7-9; size: many; J: TRBJ1-5; CDR3: CASSLGVSRPQHF; DNA: TGTGCCAGCAGCTTAGGCGTGTCTCGGCCCCAGCATTTT
D: TRBD1; V: TRBV5-1; size: -; J: TRBJ1-4; CDR3: CASSLVETGDEKLFF; DNA: TGCGCCAGCAGCTTGGTGGAGACAGGGGACGAAAAACTGTTTTTT
D: TRBD1; V: TRBV10-1; size: -; J: TRBJ1-4; CDR3: CASSEWTGPNEKLFF; DNA: TGCGCCAGCAGTGAGTGGACAGGACCTAATGAAAAACTGTTTTTT
D: TRBD2; V: TRBV3-1; size: -; J: TRBJ2-1; CDR3: CASSQVSGSYNEQFF; DNA: TGTGCCAGCAGCCAAGTTAGCGGGAGCTACAATGAGCAGTTCTTC
D: -; V: TRBV27; size: few; J: TRBJ1-2; CDR3: CASSFKENYGYTF; DNA: TGTGCCAGCAGTTTTAAGGAGAACTATGGCTACACCTTC
D: -; V: TRBV5-4; size: few; J: TRBJ1-1; CDR3: CASSWAGASNTEAFF; DNA: TGTGCCAGCAGCTGGGCGGGGGCCTCTAACACTGAAGCTTTCTTT
D: TRBD1; V: TRBV18; size: many; J: TRBJ2-7; CDR3: CASSLDRGLVEQYF; DNA: TGTGCCAGCTCCCTCGACAGGGGGCTCGTCGAGCAGTACTTC
D: -; V: TRBV13; size: many; J: TRBJ2-1; CDR3: CASSSTPGDNEQFF; DNA: TGTGCCAGCAGCTCGACCCCGGGGGACAATGAGCAGTTCTTC
D: TRBD2; V: TRBV7-3; size: many; J: TRBJ2-2; CDR3: CASSPTSGRNGELFF; DNA: TGTGCCAGCAGCCCGACTAGCGGGAGAAACGGGGAGCTGTTTTTT
D: TRBD1; V: TRBV27; size: many; J: TRBJ1-5; CDR3: CASPGGSNQPQHF; DNA: TGTGCCTCTCCAGGGGGGAGCAATCAGCCCCAGCATTTT
D: -; V: TRBV28; size: -; J: TRBJ2-1; CDR3: CASSLSLGEQFF; DNA: TGTGCCAGCAGTTTGAGCCTTGGGGAGCAGTTCTTC
D: TRBD2; V: TRBV2; size: many; J: TRBJ2-3; CDR3: CASSEGSSGRRTDTQYF; DNA: TGTGCCAGCAGTGAAGGGTCTAGCGGGAGGAGGACAGATACGCAGTATTTT
D: -; V: TRBV2; size: many; J: TRBJ1-4; CDR3: CASSDEDPRWEKLFF; DNA: TGTGCCAGCAGTGATGAGGACCCACGGTGGGAAAAACTGTTTTTT
D: TRBD2; V: TRBV7-6; size: few; J: TRBJ2-3; CDR3: CASSGGTSGGPYDTQYF; DNA: TGTGCCAGCAGCGGAGGGACTAGCGGGGGGCCATACGATACGCAGTATTTT
D: -; V: TRBV12-5; size: many; J: TRBJ2-1; CDR3: CASGLDKGLPSSYNEQFF; DNA: TGTGCTAGTGGTTTGGATAAGGGACTTCCGAGCTCCTACAATGAGCAGTTCTTC
D: -; V: TRBV7-9; size: many; J: TRBJ2-5; CDR3: CASSLVAGRGQETQYF; DNA: TGTGCCAGCAGCTTAGTTGCAGGGAGAGGGCAAGAGACCCAGTACTTC
D: -; V: TRBV5-8; size: many; J: TRBJ2-2; CDR3: CASSSDGTGELFF; DNA: TGTGCCAGCAGCTCGGACGGGACCGGGGAGCTGTTTTTT
D: -; V: TRBV27; size: -; J: TRBJ2-5; CDR3: CASSTIEAEKLYF; DNA: TGTGCCAGCAGTACCATAGAGGCGGAGAAGTTGTACTTC
D: -; V: TRBV20-1; size: few; J: TRBJ2-7; CDR3: CSARDFDRSSYEQYF; DNA: TGCAGTGCTAGGGACTTCGACAGGAGCTCCTACGAGCAGTACTTC
D: -; V: TRBV12-3/TRBV12-4; size: once; J: TRBJ2-5; CDR3: CASSTKEETQYF; DNA: TGTGCCAGCAGTACAAAAGAAGAGACCCAGTACTTC
D: TRBD1; V: TRBV10-3; size: -; J: TRBJ1-2; CDR3: CAIRSDREYYGYTF; DNA: TGTGCCATCAGGTCGGACAGGGAGTACTATGGCTACACCTTC
D: -; V: TRBV19; size: -; J: TRBJ1-3; CDR3: CASKAQNGNTIYF; DNA: TGTGCCAGTAAGGCCCAGAATGGAAACACCATATATTTT
D: TRBD1; V: TRBV7-9; size: many; J: TRBJ1-1; CDR3: CASSGAGGTEAFF; DNA: TGTGCCAGCAGCGGCGCAGGGGGCACTGAAGCTTTCTTT
D: TRBD2; V: TRBV11-2; size: -; J: TRBJ2-1; CDR3: CASSTRRGTSGYNEQFF; DNA: TGTGCCAGCAGCACCAGACGCGGGACTAGCGGTTACAATGAGCAGTTCTTC
D: -; V: TRBV19; size: few; J: TRBJ2-7; CDR3: CASSITAGALYEQYF; DNA: TGTGCCAGTAGTATAACGGCAGGGGCTCTGTACGAGCAGTACTTC
D: -; V: TRBV28; size: -; J: TRBJ2-3; CDR3: CASSLGGNTQYF; DNA: TGTGCCAGCAGCTTGGGCGGGAATACGCAGTATTTT
D: TRBD1; V: TRBV18; size: -; J: TRBJ1-1; CDR3: CASSPGQGTNTEAFF; DNA: TGTGCCAGCTCACCAGGACAGGGGACGAACACTGAAGCTTTCTTT
D: -; V: TRBV3-1; size: -; J: TRBJ2-3; CDR3: CASSRGGLDTVDTQYF; DNA: TGTGCCAGCAGCCGGGGAGGTCTAGATACAGTAGATACGCAGTATTTT
D: TRBD2; V: TRBV12-3/TRBV12-4; size: many; J: TRBJ2-1; CDR3: CASRGSGKYNEQFF; DNA: TGTGCCAGCAGGGGTAGCGGGAAGTACAATGAGCAGTTCTTC
D: -; V: TRBV20-1; size: many; J: TRBJ1-1; CDR3: CSARDTRGNTEAFF; DNA: TGCAGTGCTAGAGATACTCGGGGGAACACTGAAGCTTTCTTT
D: TRBD2; V: TRBV6-2/TRBV6-3; size: many; J: TRBJ2-3; CDR3: CASTPGGLAGADTQYF; DNA: TGTGCCAGCACCCCTGGGGGACTAGCGGGAGCGGATACGCAGTATTTT